This T cell receptor (beta chain) is from a study of OX40 agonist ivuxolimab in advanced cancers. Study-level background: Ivuxolimab, an agonistic anti-OX40 (CD134) antibody, was given to patients. Three patients, one with hepatocellular carcinoma and two with cutaneous melanoma, responded partially.

TCRdb's copy holds only in-frame clones and misses some; the assay was immunoSEQ multiplex PCR. The sample shows around 67,000 clones, about 80% of them seen only once. V gave up 4 bases and J gave up 9 bases; unmatched junction bases: 12. The V gene's germline CDR1 is MDHEN and CDR2 SYDVKM. CDR3 length: 15 amino acids. This chain connects TRBV28 to TRBJ2-5; 9 bases align to TRBD2. The TCR originated in an adult with an advanced solid tumor such as melanoma, head and neck, liver or kidney cancer. The sequenced sample was CD4+ or CD8+ T cells sorted from blood, obtained in a trial of the OX40 agonist ivuxolimab. The CDR3 is CASSSGLAGKKPQYF. CDR3 coding DNA: TGTGCCAGCAGTTCAGGCCTAGCGGGGAAGAAGCCCCAGTACTTC.